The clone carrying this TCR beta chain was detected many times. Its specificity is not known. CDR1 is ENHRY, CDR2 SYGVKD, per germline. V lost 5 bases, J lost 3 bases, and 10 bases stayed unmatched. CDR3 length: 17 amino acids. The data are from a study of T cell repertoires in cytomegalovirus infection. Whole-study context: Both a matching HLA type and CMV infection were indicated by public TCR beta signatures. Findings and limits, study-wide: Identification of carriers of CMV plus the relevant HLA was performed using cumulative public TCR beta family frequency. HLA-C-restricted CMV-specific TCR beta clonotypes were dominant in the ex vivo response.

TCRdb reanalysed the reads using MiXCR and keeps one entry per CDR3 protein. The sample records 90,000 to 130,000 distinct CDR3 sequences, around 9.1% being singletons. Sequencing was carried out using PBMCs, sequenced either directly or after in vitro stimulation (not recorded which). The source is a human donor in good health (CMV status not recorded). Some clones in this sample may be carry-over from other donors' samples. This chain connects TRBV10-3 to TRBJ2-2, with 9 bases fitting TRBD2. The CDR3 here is CAISSAGGTGDTGELFF. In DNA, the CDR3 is TGTGCCATCAGTTCAGCGGGAGGCACAGGGGACACCGGGGAGCTGTTTTTT.